Listed below are T cell receptor beta chains from one sample, sequenced in a study of PD-1 blockade in classical Hodgkin lymphoma. Sequenced by immunoSEQ multiplex PCR; TCRdb stores in-frame clones only, minus some. The sample holds 15,000 or so clones, roughly two thirds seen once. The specimen comprised peripheral blood mononuclear cells (PBMCs), sampled at baseline. These receptors originate from a human donor with classical Hodgkin lymphoma. Both conserved end residues are part of each CDR3. D genes are given only for firm matches.

j_gene | v_gene | d_gene | CDR3aa | CDR3nt
TRBJ1-4 | TRBV28 | NA | CASNLKGVKATNEKLFF | TGTGCCAGCAATCTCAAGGGGGTGAAGGCGACTAATGAAAAACTGTTTTTT
TRBJ1-2 | TRBV11-2 | NA | CASSLRAGSNYGYTF | TGTGCCAGCAGCTTAAGGGCAGGCTCTAACTATGGCTACACCTTC
TRBJ1-2 | TRBV5-1 | NA | CASSPGGGQRYGYTF | TGCGCCAGCAGTCCGGGCGGGGGGCAGCGATATGGCTACACCTTC
TRBJ1-4 | TRBV13 | NA | CASSEYNCLLVDNEKLFF | TGTGCCAGCAGTGAGTATAACTGTCTCCTAGTCGACAATGAAAAACTGTTTTTT
TRBJ2-1 | TRBV11-2 | TRBD1 | CASSPGQGEGYEQFF | TGCGCCAGCAGCCCCGGACAGGGGGAGGGGTATGAGCAGTTCTTC
TRBJ2-7 | TRBV2 | NA | CASTPLQGFSYEQYF | TGTGCCAGCACCCCCCTGCAGGGTTTTTCCTACGAGCAGTACTTC
TRBJ1-2 | TRBV5-4 | NA | CASSLPSEYGYTF | TGTGCCAGCAGCTTGCCCAGCGAATATGGCTACACCTTC
TRBJ2-2 | TRBV11-3 | NA | CASSLKGSGVDRTGELFF | TGTGCCAGCAGCTTAAAGGGCTCTGGGGTGGATCGGACCGGGGAGCTGTTTTTT
TRBJ1-2 | TRBV29-1 | NA | CSVLGGRGYTF | TGCAGCGTTTTGGGGGGCCGAGGCTACACCTTC
TRBJ2-7 | TRBV5-4 | NA | CASTNHVAGTYEQYF | TGTGCCAGCACCAACCATGTAGCAGGCACCTACGAGCAGTACTTC